The 25 T cell receptor beta chains below come from one sample, sequenced in a study of OX40 agonist ivuxolimab in advanced cancers. Measured with immunoSEQ multiplex PCR; TCRdb has only the in-frame clones, and not every one. The top ten hold 0.25% to 0.35% of the sample, which has about 69,000 clones, 91% seen once. The sample was CD4+ or CD8+ T cells sorted from blood, taken in a trial of the OX40 agonist ivuxolimab. Receptor source: an adult with an advanced solid tumor such as melanoma, head and neck, liver or kidney cancer.

J is TRBJ2-1 and V is TRBV6-1; the D is unclear. Germline V lookup: CDR1 MNHNS, CDR2 SASEGT. The CDR3 contains 14 residues. V lost 6 bases and J 0 bases, leaving 9 bases between the germline ends. CDR3 nucleotides: TGTGCCAGCAGGGACCCGAACTCCTACAATGAGCAGTTCTTC. Encoded protein: CASRDPNSYNEQFF.

The gene calls are TRBV29-1 and TRBJ2-7, with TRBD1 identical over 10 bases. With V trimmed by 6 bases and J by 6 bases, 11 bases remained unmatched. The CDR3 sequence is 14 residues long. Germline CDR1 is SQVTM and CDR2 is ANQGSEA. DNA of the CDR3: TGCAGCGTCGCTGACAGGGGGCGAATCCGCGAGCAGTACTTC. Translation: CSVADRGRIREQYF.

J is TRBJ2-2 and V is TRBV5-1; D may be TRBD2 (6 bases). The germline CDR1 and CDR2 sequences are SGHRS and YFSETQ. The CDR3 runs 15 residues. V lost 0 bases and J 5 bases, leaving 11 bases between the germline ends. The CDR3 loop is CASSLVGSGTGELFF. CDR3 in DNA: TGCGCCAGCAGCTTGGTCGGGAGCGGGACCGGGGAGCTGTTTTTT.

This chain joins TRBV2 and TRBJ1-2; 7 nucleotides agree with TRBD1. This CDR3 comprises 14 residues. Trimming cost V 8 bases and J 3 bases; bases outside gene matches: 9. CDR1 SNHLY and CDR2 FYNNEI come from the germline V gene. CDR3 nucleotide sequence: TGTGCCAGCTTTATAACAGACAGGGACTATGGCTACACCTTC. Translated, it gives CASFITDRDYGYTF.

The V and J genes are TRBV30 and TRBJ1-3; 7 bases match TRBD1. Per the germline V gene, CDR1 is GTSNPN and CDR2 is SVGIG (reference sequence). V shed 4 bases and J 0 bases; nucleotides not matched to a gene: 3. This CDR3 region has 14 residues. As DNA, the CDR3 is TGTGCCTGGACCGGACAGGACTCTGGAAACACCATATATTTT. Its protein product is CAWTGQDSGNTIYF. Filled out from reference TRBV30 and TRBJ1-3, the complete variable domain reads SQTIHQWPATLVQPVGSPLSLECTVEGTSNPNLYWYRQAAGRGLQLLFYSVGIGQISSEVPQNLSASRPQDRQFILSSKKLLLSDSGFYLCAWTGQDSGNTIYFGEGSWLTVV.

The rearrangement links TRBV7-8 to TRBJ2-7; TRBD1 agrees at 9 bases. Unmatched junction bases numbered 8, after V lost 0 bases and J lost 8 bases. The germline CDR1 and CDR2 sequences are SGHVS and FQNEAQ. This CDR3 spans 15 amino acids. The CDR3 protein is CASSLAGDRDAKQYF. The CDR3 nucleotides read TGTGCCAGCAGCTTAGCAGGGGACAGGGATGCCAAGCAGTACTTC.

This chain connects TRBV7-9 to TRBJ2-5, with 7 bases lining up with TRBD1. Germline trimming cut 5 bases from V and 4 bases from J; bases unmatched to any gene: 22. The CDR3 is made up of 19 amino acids. CDR1 and CDR2 (germline): SEHNR, FQNEAQ (reference sequence). Here the CDR3 reads CASSPRRQGTPSGVETQYF. Here the CDR3 DNA reads TGTGCCAGCAGCCCGAGGCGACAGGGAACCCCAAGCGGTGTAGAGACCCAGTACTTC.

The gene calls are TRBV28 and TRBJ1-5; D is unclear. This CDR3 spans 15 amino acids. CDR1 MDHEN and CDR2 SYDVKM come from the germline V gene. V was clipped by 3 bases and J by 0 bases, with 9 bases between them. The CDR3 DNA reads as TGTGCCAGCAGTTTGCTGGGGAATAGCAATCAGCCCCAGCATTTT. Its translation: CASSLLGNSNQPQHF.

The chain recombines TRBV11-2 with TRBJ2-5; the D gene is possibly TRBD2 (6 bases). The CDR3 is 13 amino acids. Germline CDR1 and CDR2: SGHAT and FQNNGV. The V gene lost 5 bases and the J gene lost 4 bases, with 11 bases spanning the gap. Here the CDR3 DNA reads TGTGCCAGCAGCCCGACCGGGGGAGAGACCCAGTACTTC. Its protein is CASSPTGGETQYF.

The V and J genes are TRBV14 and TRBJ1-1; D not resolved. The CDR3 has 14 residues. Trimming removed 0 bases from V and 3 bases from J, with 8 bases in between. Germline CDR1 is SGHDN and CDR2 is FVKESK. The chain's CDR3 is CASSQERVHTEAFF. The CDR3 DNA reads as TGTGCCAGCAGCCAAGAACGGGTGCACACTGAAGCTTTCTTT.

The rearrangement joins TRBV6-5 to TRBJ1-2, with TRBD1 matching over 7 bases. Trimming at V came to 6 bases and at J to 8 bases, leaving 12 bases not matched to a gene. The V gene's germline CDR1 is MNHEY and CDR2 SVGAGI. The CDR3 is 14 residues long. The CDR3 bases are TGTGCCAGCAGGGACAGGCTTTCCGCCCTCGGCTACACCTTC. Translation gives CASRDRLSALGYTF.

The gene calls are TRBV19 and TRBJ1-3, with D perhaps matching TRBD1 (5 bases). The V end lost 3 bases, the J end lost 4 bases, and 13 bases lay between the germline ends. Germline assignment: CDR1 LNHDA and CDR2 SQIVND (reference sequence). The CDR3 loop spans 15 amino acids. CDR3 sequence reads: CASSIVMQGGNTIYF. The DNA of the CDR3 is TGTGCCAGTAGTATTGTAATGCAGGGAGGAAACACCATATATTTT.

The count of this clone is one. The V and J genes are TRBV7-3 and TRBJ2-4; 7 bases line up with TRBD1. V shed 5 bases, J shed 1 base, and the junction held 2 bases outside the gene matches. The germline gives CDR1 SGHTA, CDR2 FQGTGA. The CDR3 has 14 amino acids. The CDR3: CASSPQGAKNIQYF. The CDR3 coding sequence is TGTGCCAGCAGCCCACAGGGGGCCAAAAACATTCAGTACTTC.

This clone has only one observation. The chain couples TRBV5-4 to TRBJ2-6; D call uncertain. From germline, CDR1 is SGHNT and CDR2 YYREEE (reference sequence). There are 15 residues in the CDR3. The V and J ends lost 2 bases and 0 bases respectively, with 6 bases between them. The DNA for the CDR3 is TGTGCCAGCAGCTTTGCGCCCTCTGGGGCCAACGTCCTGACTTTC. Protein product: CASSFAPSGANVLTF.

V and J are TRBV7-9 and TRBJ2-7; D possibly corresponds to TRBD1 (5 bases). V was cut by 1 base and J by 4 bases, with 8 bases left in between. CDR3 size: 13 residues. From germline, CDR1 is SEHNR and CDR2 FQNEAQ (reference sequence). The CDR3 region is CASSLVSGYEQYF. In nucleotides, the CDR3 is TGTGCCAGCAGCTTAGTATCAGGGTACGAGCAGTACTTC.

The gene calls are TRBV28 and TRBJ2-4; D is perhaps TRBD1 (6 bases). The length of the CDR3 is 19 residues. The germline gives CDR1 MDHEN, CDR2 SYDVKM. Trimming removed 4 bases from V and 0 bases from J, with 22 bases in between. Here the CDR3 reads CASSSPWDTVLIAKNIQYF. The CDR3 nucleotides are TGTGCCAGCAGTTCCCCCTGGGACACGGTTCTGATAGCCAAAAACATTCAGTACTTC.

This chain connects TRBV5-1 to TRBJ1-1; 9 bases map to TRBD1. The CDR3 covers 15 residues. Germline V gene sequence: CDR1 SGHRS, CDR2 YFSETQ. V shed 0 bases, J shed 5 bases, and the junction held 5 bases outside the gene matches. The CDR3, as DNA: TGCGCCAGCAGCTTGGCCGGGACAGGGAGTACTGAAGCTTTCTTT. Amino acid sequence: CASSLAGTGSTEAFF. The complete variable domain, with remaining parts taken from reference TRBV5-1 and TRBJ1-1, reads KAGVTQTPRYLIKTRGQQVTLSCSPISGHRSVSWYQQTPGQGLQFLFEYFSETQRNKGNFPGRFSGRQFSNSRSEMNVSTLELGDSALYLCASSLAGTGSTEAFFGQGTRLTVV.

V usage is TRBV18 and J usage is TRBJ2-1; D perhaps matches TRBD2 (5 bases). CDR3 size: 16 residues. With 4 bases removed from V and 5 bases from J, the gap between germline ends came to 18 bases. Germline loops: CDR1 KGHSH, CDR2 LQKENI. CDR3 DNA sequence: TGTGCCAGCTCACACGCAACGACTACTACCAACAATGAGCAGTTCTTC. This sequence encodes CASSHATTTTNNEQFF. Using reference TRBV18 and TRBJ2-1 for the parts outside the CDR3, the full variable domain is NAGVMQNPRHLVRRRGQEARLRCSPMKGHSHVYWYRQLPEEGLKFMVYLQKENIIDESGMPKERFSAEFPKEGPSILRIQQVVRGDSAAYFCASSHATTTTNNEQFFGPGTRLTVL.

V is TRBV6-5 and J is TRBJ1-6, with TRBD1 matching over 7 bases. The CDR3 is made up of 15 amino acids. The J segment lost 2 bases and the V segment lost 6 bases, leaving 4 bases of the junction unmatched. Per the germline V gene, CDR1 is MNHEY and CDR2 is SVGAGI. The CDR3 spells CASRWDSPYNSPLHF. In DNA form, the CDR3 reads TGTGCCAGCAGGTGGGACAGTCCCTATAATTCACCCCTCCACTTT.

The chain is built from TRBV27 and TRBJ2-1; D gene ambiguous. The CDR3 loop spans 11 amino acids. Trimming pared 6 bases from V and 4 bases from J, leaving 4 bases between. From germline, CDR1 is MNHEY and CDR2 SMNVEV (reference sequence). CDR3 amino acids: CASRQYNEQFF. CDR3 in DNA: TGTGCCAGCAGGCAATACAATGAGCAGTTCTTC.

The V gene is TRBV7-9, the J gene TRBJ1-1; D is unclear. With 0 bases removed from V and 4 bases from J, the gap between germline ends came to 12 bases. The germline CDR1 and CDR2 sequences are SEHNR and FQNEAQ (reference sequence). There are 15 residues in the CDR3. CDR3 loop: CASSLASSWGTEAFF. The CDR3 nucleotides read TGTGCCAGCAGCTTAGCAAGTAGTTGGGGCACTGAAGCTTTCTTT.

The chain employs TRBV7-2 and TRBJ1-2; 9 bases are shared with TRBD1. Germline V lookup: CDR1 SGHTA, CDR2 FQGNSA. The length of the CDR3 is 15 residues. With 5 bases clipped from V and 7 bases from J, the junction kept 11 bases outside the gene matches. CDR3 sequence reads: CASSPQGARTVGYTF. CDR3 in DNA: TGTGCCAGCAGCCCACAGGGGGCTCGAACAGTTGGCTACACCTTC.

V usage is TRBV5-1 and J usage is TRBJ2-1; D ambiguous. This CDR3 spans 16 amino acids. V dropped 0 bases and J dropped 6 bases, with 16 bases sitting between them. CDR1 and CDR2 from the germline V gene are SGHRS and YFSETQ. The CDR3 loop reads CASSLASGGVGNEQFF. The DNA of the CDR3 is TGCGCCAGCAGCTTGGCCTCGGGTGGGGTAGGCAATGAGCAGTTCTTC.

The V and J genes are TRBV7-9 and TRBJ2-7; D unresolved. The germline V and J ends were trimmed by 7 bases and 0 bases, with 4 bases remaining between them. CDR3 length equals 11 residues. The V gene's germline CDR1 is SEHNR and CDR2 FQNEAQ (reference sequence). The CDR3 is CASTISYEQYF. CDR3 DNA: TGTGCCAGCACCATCTCCTACGAGCAGTACTTC.

The V call is TRBV4-2, the J call TRBJ2-3, with D perhaps matching TRBD2 (6 bases). CDR1 is LGHNA and CDR2 is YNFKEQ in the germline V gene. The CDR3 consists of 16 residues. Trimming left V 1 base short and J 2 bases short, with 13 bases between. CDR3 region: CASSQVGTGVTDTQYF. CDR3 nucleotide sequence: TGTGCCAGCAGCCAAGTGGGTACGGGAGTCACAGATACGCAGTATTTT.